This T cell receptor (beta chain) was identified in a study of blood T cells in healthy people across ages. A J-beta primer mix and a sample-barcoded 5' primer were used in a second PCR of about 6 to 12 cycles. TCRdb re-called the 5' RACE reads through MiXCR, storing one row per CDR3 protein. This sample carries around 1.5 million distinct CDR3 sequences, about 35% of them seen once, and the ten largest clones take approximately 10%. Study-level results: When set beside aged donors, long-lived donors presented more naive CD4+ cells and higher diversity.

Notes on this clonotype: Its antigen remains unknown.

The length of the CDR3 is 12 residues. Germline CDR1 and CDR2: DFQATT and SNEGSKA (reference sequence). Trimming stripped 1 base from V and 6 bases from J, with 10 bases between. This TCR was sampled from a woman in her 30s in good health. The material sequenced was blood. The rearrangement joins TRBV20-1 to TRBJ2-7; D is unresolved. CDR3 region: CSARVHGTEQYF. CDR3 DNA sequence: TGCAGTGCTAGAGTGCACGGAACCGAGCAGTACTTC.